This is a list of T cell receptor beta chains from one sample in a study of blood T cell repertoires in COVID-19. Some clones are missing from TCRdb's copy, which holds only in-frame ones; the method was immunoSEQ multiplex PCR. The data hold hundreds of thousands of clones, with about 83% observed a single time. Sample: PBMCs or T cells enriched from blood (not recorded which). Receptor source: a woman aged 35 to 49 who had been exposed to COVID-19. Both conserved end residues are part of each CDR3. A D gene is named only where the DNA matches it firmly. Some rows mark clone size as missing; the rest say once, few, many or name a class of expanded clone.

D gene: .; clone size: few; V gene: TRBV12-3/TRBV12-4; J gene: TRBJ1-2; CDR3 DNA: TGTGCCAGCAGTTTTGGCGGGGACTATGGCTACACCTTC; CDR3 protein: CASSFGGDYGYTF
D gene: TRBD1; clone size: .; V gene: TRBV28; J gene: TRBJ1-2; CDR3 DNA: TGTGCCAGCAGTTTAATGGGACAGAGTAACTATGGCTACACCTTC; CDR3 protein: CASSLMGQSNYGYTF
D gene: .; clone size: .; V gene: TRBV7-3; J gene: TRBJ2-7; CDR3 DNA: TGTGCCAGCAGCTTAGGCGGCACCGCCTACGAGCAGTACTTC; CDR3 protein: CASSLGGTAYEQYF
D gene: TRBD1; clone size: .; V gene: TRBV14; J gene: TRBJ1-2; CDR3 DNA: TGTGCCAGCAGCCTAACGGGACAGGGGGCCCCATATGGCTACACCTTC; CDR3 protein: CASSLTGQGAPYGYTF
D gene: TRBD1; clone size: .; V gene: TRBV5-4; J gene: TRBJ1-2; CDR3 DNA: TGTGCCAGCAGCCCTACAGGGGATGGCTACACCTTC; CDR3 protein: CASSPTGDGYTF
D gene: .; clone size: .; V gene: TRBV5-6; J gene: TRBJ2-7; CDR3 DNA: TGTGCCAGCAGCCAGGAGGGGGCCCCCTACGAGCAGTACTTC; CDR3 protein: CASSQEGAPYEQYF
D gene: TRBD2; clone size: few; V gene: TRBV5-1; J gene: TRBJ2-5; CDR3 DNA: TGCGCCAGCAGCTTGGAATTGCTGGCGGGGGGGCGAGAGACCCAGTACTTC; CDR3 protein: CASSLELLAGGRETQYF
D gene: TRBD1; clone size: .; V gene: TRBV7-2; J gene: TRBJ2-4; CDR3 DNA: TGTGCCAGCAGCCCGACCAGGGACAGGGAAAACATTCAGTACTTC; CDR3 protein: CASSPTRDRENIQYF
D gene: .; clone size: .; V gene: TRBV10-1; J gene: TRBJ1-1; CDR3 DNA: TGCGCCAGCAGAGGACACGGCCGCATGAACACTGAAGCTTTCTTT; CDR3 protein: CASRGHGRMNTEAFF
D gene: .; clone size: .; V gene: TRBV7-9; J gene: TRBJ2-1; CDR3 DNA: TGTGCCAGCAGACCGACAGGGACTTCCTACAATGAGCAGTTCTTC; CDR3 protein: CASRPTGTSYNEQFF
D gene: .; clone size: .; V gene: TRBV28; J gene: TRBJ1-5; CDR3 DNA: TGTGCCAGCAGGGGAGGTAGCAATCAGCCCCAGCATTTT; CDR3 protein: CASRGGSNQPQHF
D gene: .; clone size: .; V gene: TRBV12-3/TRBV12-4; J gene: TRBJ1-5; CDR3 DNA: TGTGCCAGCAGCCTGCAGGGACAGCCCCAGCATTTT; CDR3 protein: CASSLQGQPQHF
D gene: .; clone size: .; V gene: TRBV7-2; J gene: TRBJ1-2; CDR3 DNA: TGTGCCAGCAGCTTAAGCGGGAATCGGGGTGGCTACACCTTC; CDR3 protein: CASSLSGNRGGYTF
D gene: .; clone size: .; V gene: TRBV5-1; J gene: TRBJ1-5; CDR3 DNA: TGCGCCAGCAGCTGGGGGGAATCCAATCAGCCCCAGCATTTT; CDR3 protein: CASSWGESNQPQHF
D gene: .; clone size: .; V gene: TRBV6-1; J gene: TRBJ2-3; CDR3 DNA: TGTGCCAGCAGCGAAGATAGTAAAACAGATACGCAGTATTTT; CDR3 protein: CASSEDSKTDTQYF
D gene: TRBD1; clone size: .; V gene: TRBV18; J gene: TRBJ1-5; CDR3 DNA: TGTGCCAGCTCACGGGACAGCCTCCTGGGTAAGCCCCAGCATTTT; CDR3 protein: CASSRDSLLGKPQHF
D gene: TRBD1; clone size: .; V gene: TRBV7-2; J gene: TRBJ1-2; CDR3 DNA: TGTGCCAGCAGCTTAGCTGGACAGGGGAATGGCTACACCTTC; CDR3 protein: CASSLAGQGNGYTF
D gene: TRBD1; clone size: .; V gene: TRBV5-1; J gene: TRBJ2-5; CDR3 DNA: TGCGCCAGCACCGGGACAGGGGCACCCCAAGAGACCCAGTACTTC; CDR3 protein: CASTGTGAPQETQYF
D gene: TRBD1; clone size: .; V gene: TRBV5-1; J gene: TRBJ1-4; CDR3 DNA: TGCGCCAGCAGCACGGGACAGGGGATTTTATTTGAAAAACTGTTTTTT; CDR3 protein: CASSTGQGILFEKLFF
D gene: TRBD2; clone size: few; V gene: TRBV6-1; J gene: TRBJ2-1; CDR3 DNA: TGTGCCAGCAGTGAAGAGCCAGCGGGGGGGGATGAGCAGTTCTTC; CDR3 protein: CASSEEPAGGDEQFF
D gene: .; clone size: few; V gene: TRBV5-1; J gene: TRBJ1-4; CDR3 DNA: TGCGCCAGCAGCTTGGGAGCAACTAATGAAAAACTGTTTTTT; CDR3 protein: CASSLGATNEKLFF
D gene: .; clone size: .; V gene: TRBV7-3; J gene: TRBJ1-5; CDR3 DNA: TGTGCCAGCAGCTTAGGGGCGGGGGGGCAGCCCCAGCATTTT; CDR3 protein: CASSLGAGGQPQHF
D gene: TRBD1; clone size: once; V gene: TRBV9; J gene: TRBJ1-4; CDR3 DNA: TGTGCCAGCAGCGTAGAGAGCAGGGGGAGAGATGAAAAACTGTTTTTT; CDR3 protein: CASSVESRGRDEKLFF
D gene: TRBD1; clone size: .; V gene: TRBV4-1; J gene: TRBJ1-4; CDR3 DNA: TGCGCCAGCAGCGCGGGACAGGGGGCGATTGGTGAAAAACTGTTTTTT; CDR3 protein: CASSAGQGAIGEKLFF
D gene: TRBD1; clone size: .; V gene: TRBV7-2; J gene: TRBJ1-1; CDR3 DNA: TGTGCCAGCAGCTTAGCGTCAGGGGGCGGTAGGAATGAAGCTTTCTTT; CDR3 protein: CASSLASGGGRNEAFF
D gene: .; clone size: .; V gene: TRBV7-3; J gene: TRBJ2-3; CDR3 DNA: TGTGCCAGCAGCTTAACGCGCCCAGATACGCAGTATTTT; CDR3 protein: CASSLTRPDTQYF
D gene: .; clone size: .; V gene: TRBV6-1; J gene: TRBJ2-2; CDR3 DNA: TGTGCCAGCAGTGAACTGTCTGGGGGCGCGGTCGCCGGGGAGCTGTTTTTT; CDR3 protein: CASSELSGGAVAGELFF
D gene: TRBD1; clone size: .; V gene: TRBV18; J gene: TRBJ2-7; CDR3 DNA: TGTGCCAGCTCACCTGGACAGGCACACACCTACGAGCAGTACTTC; CDR3 protein: CASSPGQAHTYEQYF
D gene: .; clone size: once; V gene: TRBV28; J gene: TRBJ2-7; CDR3 DNA: TGTGCCAGCAGTCCCCTGGGGGCTAAGGGCCCGTACTTC; CDR3 protein: CASSPLGAKGPYF
D gene: TRBD1; clone size: .; V gene: TRBV3-1/TRBV3-2; J gene: TRBJ2-3; CDR3 DNA: TGTGCCAGCAGCCAGACCGGGACAGACTTTTATAATACGCAGTATTTT; CDR3 protein: CASSQTGTDFYNTQYF
D gene: .; clone size: once; V gene: TRBV6-5; J gene: TRBJ1-2; CDR3 DNA: TGTGCCAGCAGCCAGGGGTACTATGGCTACACCTTC; CDR3 protein: CASSQGYYGYTF
D gene: .; clone size: .; V gene: TRBV10-3; J gene: TRBJ1-5; CDR3 DNA: TGTGCCATCAGGGCAGGGCGCAATCAGCCCCAGCATTTT; CDR3 protein: CAIRAGRNQPQHF
D gene: TRBD2; clone size: .; V gene: TRBV6-4; J gene: TRBJ2-3; CDR3 DNA: TGTGCCAGCTCGGGCGGGGGGGCCCTCGGAGATACGCAGTATTTT; CDR3 protein: CASSGGGALGDTQYF
D gene: TRBD2; clone size: .; V gene: TRBV3-1/TRBV3-2; J gene: TRBJ2-3; CDR3 DNA: TGTGCCAGCAGCCAAGATAAGCTAGCGGGGGGGTTAGGCACAGATACGCAGTATTTT; CDR3 protein: CASSQDKLAGGLGTDTQYF
D gene: TRBD2; clone size: .; V gene: TRBV25-1; J gene: TRBJ2-1; CDR3 DNA: TGTGCCAGCGGTCCCGGGACTAGCGGGGGCCACGCTCCCCCGTTCTTC; CDR3 protein: CASGPGTSGGHAPPFF
D gene: .; clone size: .; V gene: TRBV15; J gene: TRBJ2-5; CDR3 DNA: TGTGCCACCAGCAGAGATAGGAGTAGCGTTGAGACCCAGTACTTC; CDR3 protein: CATSRDRSSVETQYF
D gene: .; clone size: once; V gene: TRBV7-9; J gene: TRBJ1-3; CDR3 DNA: TGTGCCAGCAGCTTTTTGGCAGGGGAAGCAAGCTCTGGAAACACCATATATTTT; CDR3 protein: CASSFLAGEASSGNTIYF
D gene: .; clone size: .; V gene: TRBV3-1/TRBV3-2; J gene: TRBJ2-3; CDR3 DNA: TGTGCCAGCAGCCAAACAACGACAGGCCCAGATACGCAGTATTTT; CDR3 protein: CASSQTTTGPDTQYF
D gene: .; clone size: .; V gene: TRBV10-3; J gene: TRBJ2-3; CDR3 DNA: TGTGCCATCAGTGAGTCAAAAGGGGGGGCTCTAAAAGATACGCAGTATTTT; CDR3 protein: CAISESKGGALKDTQYF
D gene: .; clone size: .; V gene: TRBV9; J gene: TRBJ2-7; CDR3 DNA: TGTGCCAGCAGCATAACTGCTTCGGGGTACGAGCAGTACTTC; CDR3 protein: CASSITASGYEQYF
D gene: .; clone size: .; V gene: TRBV19; J gene: TRBJ2-5; CDR3 DNA: TGTGCCAGTAGTGGGGCGTGGGAGACCCAGTACTTC; CDR3 protein: CASSGAWETQYF
D gene: TRBD1; clone size: .; V gene: TRBV14; J gene: TRBJ1-1; CDR3 DNA: TGTGCCAGCAGCCAATTCGGACAGGGAGGATTTGAAGCTTTCTTT; CDR3 protein: CASSQFGQGGFEAFF
D gene: TRBD1; clone size: .; V gene: TRBV4-1; J gene: TRBJ2-7; CDR3 DNA: TGCGCCAGCAGCCAGGCCGACAGGGACTCCTACGAGCAGTACTTC; CDR3 protein: CASSQADRDSYEQYF
D gene: .; clone size: .; V gene: TRBV6-5; J gene: TRBJ2-3; CDR3 DNA: TGTGCCAGCAGTTACTCGATAGCAGATACGCAGTATTTT; CDR3 protein: CASSYSIADTQYF
D gene: .; clone size: .; V gene: TRBV14; J gene: TRBJ1-2; CDR3 DNA: TGTGCCAGCAGCCAAGGAGCTGTCCTATACGGCTACACCTTC; CDR3 protein: CASSQGAVLYGYTF
D gene: TRBD1; clone size: few; V gene: TRBV6-1; J gene: TRBJ2-1; CDR3 DNA: TGTGCCAGCAGTGAAGAACAGGGGCTCGGTGAGCAGTTCTTC; CDR3 protein: CASSEEQGLGEQFF
D gene: TRBD1; clone size: .; V gene: TRBV6-5; J gene: TRBJ1-1; CDR3 DNA: TGTGCCAGCAGTTCGGGACAGCTGAACACTGAAGCTTTCTTT; CDR3 protein: CASSSGQLNTEAFF
D gene: .; clone size: .; V gene: TRBV2; J gene: TRBJ2-2; CDR3 DNA: TGTGCCAGCAGTGTTTCTGGACTGATTGGCGGGGAGCTGTTTTTT; CDR3 protein: CASSVSGLIGGELFF